This T cell receptor beta chain was observed in a study of cytomegalovirus exposure and HLA in healthy donors (TCRdb year 2017). With respect to the entire study: In an earlier analysis of 550 to 750 of the donors, 250 to 300 Gb of sequence data and 100 million or so unique TCR beta sequences from about 180 million T cells were reported. A later genetic analysis took genome-wide SNP genotypes for 398 of the 666 donors and used that subset as a discovery cohort. An earlier analysis of some 600 of the donors applied high-throughput TCR beta sequencing to assess whether each TCR beta V gene segment acted as functional or pseudogenic. To study patterns of TCR occurrence, a later analysis re-analyzed previously published TCR beta repertoires from 550 to 800 donors and added high-resolution HLA genotyping. Class I and class II HLA loci were covered by the typing at four-digit resolution. Across around 400 genotyped donors of the cohort, an average of roughly 250,000 unique TCR beta nucleotide sequences per donor were sequenced, and approximately 17% of those sequences were non-productive. Along with the roughly 670-subject first cohort, a separate validation cohort of some 130 different subjects was used. Roughly 300 gigabases of sequencing data and approximately 91 million unique TCR sequences made up an early release that covered under 750 HLA-typed donors. Every discovery cohort repertoire had been produced on one sequencing platform. Rather than drawing on any new phenotypic data, the later analysis identified candidate immune exposures from TCR beta sequences and the way those sequences occurred across donors. The aim of the study was to test whether cataloging public T cell receptors could identify signatures of past pathogen exposure. The genetic ancestry cluster associated with self-reported Caucasian donors included approximately 85% of the 300 to 400 genotyped donors. Donor age, sex, ethnicity and CMV serostatus were compiled together with the repertoire data. Four to six DR-DQ haplotypes were handled as single units for association and clustering, since linkage in the cohort was strong. To predict cytomegalovirus infection status, the study brought together high-throughput TCR immunosequencing, statistical association of individual TCRs with disease status, and machine learning. The number of donors typed differed by locus, with 629-630 for A, B, C, DRB1 and DQB1, 522 for DQA1, about 610 for DPA1, and approximately 470 for DPB1. The T cell repertoires of 700 or so subjects were profiled by immunosequencing and related to cytomegalovirus serostatus.

In total, roughly 670 healthy bone marrow donors made up the cohort. Cohort members were all nominally healthy when sampled, although unrecorded immune exposures were likely present. The donor was CMV seropositive and was included in the group of approximately 300 seropositive cohort members. A peripheral blood sample was provided by each donor, and peripheral blood mononuclear cells were used for TCR beta sequencing. The Qiagen DNeasy Blood Extraction Kit was used to extract genomic DNA from the blood cell samples. With respect to this clone: No antigen is known for it. No qualities accompany the bases; no much larger clone lies one base away.

Points the paper makes about the study in general: Because some donors lacked HLA typing at each locus, the association tests relied only on the typed subset. Correlated functional status among segregating V segments might be attributable to linkage disequilibrium, but an unknown experimental factor could not be ruled out. A later analysis associated 15,000 to 20,000 TCR beta sequences with specific HLA alleles at a false discovery rate of 0.05. In a later analysis, most CMV-associated TCR beta chains were found to appear HLA-restricted, with HLA associations seemingly driven largely by CMV exposure. The earlier analysis of approximately 590 of the donors excluded some 15 rarely observed V segments, including chromosome 9 orphons, because counts were too low. In a later analysis, the rate of TCR association differed among HLA loci, with DRB1 alleles having the most associated TCRs and HLA-C alleles having the fewest. A cluster of highly shared sequence variants was judged likely to be a technical artifact of the sequencing pipeline. In an earlier analysis of 587 of the donors, most TCR beta V segments were observed in productive rearrangements about 87% or about 30% of the time, broadly matching IMGT annotations. Because the 87-base-pair reads could not distinguish some IMGT-functional V segments, including TRBV6-2 and TRBV6-3, those segments were excluded. According to a later analysis, parvovirus B19, influenza, CMV and Epstein-Barr virus appeared linked to several top co-occurrence clusters. For the cohort, immune exposure information was limited to CMV serostatus. Sequencing depth was assumed to be roughly uniform across donors in the presence/absence analyses, though that assumption may not hold. In vitro tests confirmed that a few of the cytomegalovirus-associated TCR beta chains recognize cytomegalovirus antigens. The authors suggested that the approach could potentially be generalized to other disease states and immunological phenotypes. A later genetic analysis associated a missense DCLRE1C variant with V-gene and J-gene trimming of TCR beta chains, and an independent cohort replicated the association. When HLA alleles, especially DR and DQ, strongly co-occurred, TCR associations were difficult to assign to individual alleles. According to a later genetic analysis, donors in an Asian-associated ancestry cluster had fewer N-insertions in productive TCRs than the approximately 650-donor mean. Across donors, most TCR sequences were observed very rarely, whereas some public TCRs were present in many individuals. The classifier was reported to diagnose cytomegalovirus status with high specificity and sensitivity in both the original and validation cohorts. In a later analysis, HLA-associated TCR beta chains showed more clonal expansion and lower generation probabilities than non-associated chains that were equally common. The study gave a list of over 150 TCR beta chains associated with cytomegalovirus. A further reported finding was that TCR beta sequences accurately predicted the HLA-A and HLA-B alleles for most subjects in the first cohort. Only TCR beta chains were sequenced in this cohort, and the absence of alpha or paired-chain data limited detectable features.

The library was prepared using the immunoSEQ multiplex PCR assay. A mixture of 60 forward primers for TCR Vbeta segments and 13 reverse primers for TCR Jbeta segments was used in the multiplex PCR. A multiplex PCR assay on genomic DNA amplified the CDR3 region of rearranged TCR beta genes. Amplified TCR beta libraries were sequenced as 87-base-pair reads on the Illumina HiSeq System. On the study's bioinformatics: A later analysis tallied about 77 million unique TCR beta chains across the 640 or so repertoires, and about 12 million of those chains were shared by two or more donors. A nearest-neighbor algorithm error-corrected the raw reads and collapsed the reads into unique sequences, merging closely related sequences to remove PCR and sequencing errors. Alignment of CDR3 sequences to IMGT reference sequences was used to assign V, D and J gene segments. Each retained sequence needed at least a six-nucleotide match to both a V gene segment and a J gene segment. Rearrangements were classified as productive when the CDR3 lacked stop codons and remained in frame with V and J, and all other rearrangements were classified as non-productive. CDR3 was defined by IMGT convention, running from the second conserved V-encoded cysteine to the conserved J-encoded phenylalanine. Sequences without an unambiguous match to a single V gene segment were excluded from the earlier analysis of several hundred of the donors. An earlier analysis of a few hundred of the donors called V segments functional above 56.7% productive rearrangements and segregating when the between-donor standard deviation exceeded 5%. To diagnose cytomegalovirus status from the catalog of TCR beta chain sequences, a statistical classification framework was built. In a later analysis, V and J genes were assigned by comparing TCR nucleotide sequences against IMGT/GENE-DB human TR gene sequences. A later analysis assigned CDR3 sequences and most-parsimonious VDJ recombination scenarios with the TCRdist pipeline. A later analysis defined each TCR beta chain by its CDR3 amino acid sequence plus V-gene family, and excluded reads lacking a unique V-gene family. In a later analysis, approximately 590 highly shared, low-generation-probability nucleotide sequences were removed to address suspected cross-contamination and a sequencing artifact. For each public chain, a later analysis derived a clonal expansion index from normalized ranks of inferred template counts within each repertoire. In a later analysis, generation probabilities were computed using a VDJ recombination model fitted to out-of-frame rearrangements, and the results were checked against IGoR. Hypergeometric tests were used in a later analysis to score TCR-TCR, TCR-HLA and TCR-CMV co-occurrence, with a repertoire-size bias correction applied to the TCR pairs. In a later analysis, false discovery rates were estimated by permuting HLA or CMV assignments 20 times. In a later analysis, co-occurring TCRs were grouped using DBSCAN, and TCRdist sequence similarity was added for clustering within HLA-allele-positive subsets. Co-occurrence clustering excluded repertoires with fewer than 30,000 or more than 120,000 public chains, plus five with anomalous nucleotide sharing. TCRdb carries this immuneACCESS record with in-frame sequences only. Its versions omit some clonotypes, under half of them owing to an unresolved V gene in the studies checked, with the rest unexplained. Clone size and the V and J calls come from that table; the DNA yielded D and trimming. This sample lists tens of thousands of clones; about four fifths were detected once. The ten largest clones add up to roughly an eighth of the sample.

Inclusive of the bounding cysteine and phenylalanine, the CDR3 is 13 residues long. CDR3 DNA only is kept here, 39 bases in frame from base 1. Trimming takes 1 base off V and 4 bases off J; junction bases not matched to a gene: 1. CDR1 and CDR2 (SGHRS, YFSETQ) derive from the germline V gene. The sample taken for sequencing was PBMCs. The rearranged segments are TRBV5-1 and TRBJ2-5, and 7 junction bases match TRBD2. This clonotype originated in a male donor in good health and CMV-seropositive. The CDR3: CASSLRGVETQYF. Here is the DNA: TGCGCCAGCAGCTTGCGGGGGGTAGAGACCCAGTACTTC.